Presented here are 15 T cell receptor beta chains from one specimen sequenced in a study of T-cell memory formation after mild COVID-19. TCRdb used MiXCR to reprocess the 5' RACE reads, holding one entry per CDR3 protein. This sample has a few hundred thousand distinct CDR3 sequences; over 15% occur once, and the top ten carry 23%. Sequenced sample: PBMCs or a T cell subset sorted from them (not recorded which). These receptors all stem from a man aged 18 to 30 who had mild COVID-19 (a few samples of this study predate the infection). Cell type and time point are not known.

This clonotype has just a few counts. Here the CDR3 reads CSARVDGTTDTQYF. DNA of the CDR3: TGCAGTGCTAGAGTGGACGGGACCACAGATACGCAGTATTTT. The V call is TRBV20-1, the J call TRBJ2-3, with D perhaps given as TRBD1 or TRBD2 (5 bases each). Trimming took 1 base from V and 2 from J, leaving 10 bases between them. CDR3 length: 14 residues. The germline V gene encodes CDR1 DFQATT and CDR2 SNEGSKA (reference sequence).

This clonotype occurred many times. The rearrangement joins TRBV7-8 to TRBJ2-3; D uncertain. The CDR3 has 13 amino acids. The germline V gene has CDR1 SGHVS and CDR2 FQNEAQ. Trimming took 4 bases from V and 3 from J, leaving 8 bases between them. CDR3 protein: CASSSDRTDTQYF. The CDR3 region has the DNA TGTGCCAGCAGCTCCGATAGGACAGATACGCAGTATTTT.

V gene TRBV28 combines with J gene TRBJ1-6; D gene ambiguous. This CDR3 is 14 amino acids long. Trimming removed 2 bases from V and 7 bases from J, with 9 bases in between. CDR1 is MDHEN and CDR2 is SYDVKM in the germline V gene. The CDR3 bases are TGTGCCAGCAGTTTACCCAGGACCAATTCACCCCTCCACTTT. This sequence encodes CASSLPRTNSPLHF. The entire variable domain, with the rest obtained from reference TRBV28 and TRBJ1-6, is as follows: DVKVTQSSRYLVKRTGEKVFLECVQDMDHENMFWYRQDPGLGLRLIYFSYDVKMKEKGDIPEGYSVSREKKERFSLILESASTNQTSMYLCASSLPRTNSPLHFGNGTRLTVT.

In its sample, this clonotype was seen a few times. The gene calls are TRBV9 and TRBJ1-2; TRBD1 matches 7 bases. The CDR3 sequence is 13 residues long. J lost 9 bases, V lost 0 bases, and 5 bases had no gene match. CDR1 and CDR2 (germline): SGDLS, YYNGEE. In nucleotides, the CDR3 is TGTGCCAGCAGCGTAGAGACAGGGAGCAGCTACACCTTC. It is translated as CASSVETGSSYTF.

The chain uses TRBV11-1 and TRBJ2-5, with D perhaps matching TRBD1 (6 bases). Germline CDR1 reads SGHAT; CDR2 reads FQDESV (reference sequence). V dropped 5 bases and J dropped 1 base, with 14 bases sitting between them. The CDR3 covers 15 residues. CDR3 bases: TGTGCCAGCAGCCAGCCCGGGACACCCCAAGAGACCCAGTACTTC. Residues: CASSQPGTPQETQYF.

The rearrangement joins TRBV15 to TRBJ2-7; tentative D call: TRBD1 (6 bases). CDR1 and CDR2 from the germline V gene are LNHNV and YYDKDF (reference sequence). The CDR3 loop spans 16 amino acids. V was clipped by 3 bases and J by 4 bases, with 19 bases between them. CDR3 loop: CATSSPTPGTKYEQYF. In DNA, the CDR3 is TGTGCCACCAGCAGTCCTACCCCAGGGACAAAGTACGAGCAGTACTTC. Variable domain in full (rest from reference TRBV15 and TRBJ2-7): DAMVIQNPRYQVTQFGKPVTLSCSQTLNHNVMYWYQQKSSQAPKLLFHYYDKDFNNEADTPDNFQSRRPNTSFCFLDIRSPGLGDTAMYLCATSSPTPGTKYEQYFGPGTRLTVT.

At least ten counts were recorded for this clonotype. This rearrangement joins TRBV7-2 to TRBJ2-3; 7 nucleotides agree with TRBD2. Germline V gene data show CDR1 as SGHTA and CDR2 as FQGNSA. CDR3 length equals 13 residues. Trimming removed 4 bases from V and 3 bases from J; junction bases left unmatched: 1. CDR3 protein: CASSSGGTDTQYF. CDR3 in DNA: TGTGCCAGCAGCTCCGGGGGGACAGATACGCAGTATTTT.

The V gene is TRBV20-1, the J gene TRBJ2-3, with D unresolved. The V and J ends lost 0 bases and 1 base respectively, with 5 bases between them. This CDR3 region has 13 residues. Germline values: CDR1 DFQATT, CDR2 SNEGSKA (reference sequence). In DNA, the CDR3 is TGCAGTGCTAGAGATCAGGGCACAGATACGCAGTATTTT. It is translated as CSARDQGTDTQYF.

Many counts were recorded for this clonotype. The chain uses TRBV7-3 and TRBJ2-2; possibly TRBD1 or TRBD2 for D (7 bases each). Per the germline V gene, CDR1 is SGHTA and CDR2 is FQGTGA. The CDR3 spans 16 residues. V lost 3 bases to trimming and J lost 0 bases, with 11 bases between them. CDR3 region: CASSLGGTANTGELFF. In nucleotides, the CDR3 is TGTGCCAGCAGCTTGGGGGGGACAGCGAACACCGGGGAGCTGTTTTTT.

This clonotype was seen a handful of times. This chain links TRBV7-9 with TRBJ2-5; 12 nucleotides align to TRBD2. The CDR3 sequence is 16 residues long. Per germline, CDR1 SEHNR and CDR2 FQNEAQ (reference sequence). V dropped 5 bases and J dropped 3; count of bases not matched to a gene: 7. The CDR3 region is CASSPGLAGIEETQYF. The CDR3 DNA follows: TGTGCCAGCAGCCCCGGACTAGCGGGAATCGAAGAGACCCAGTACTTC. Complete variable domain (other parts from reference TRBV7-9 and TRBJ2-5): DTGVSQNPRHKITKRGQNVTFRCDPISEHNRLYWYRQTLGQGPEFLTYFQNEAQLEKSRLLSDRFSAERPKGSFSTLEIQRTEQGDSAMYLCASSPGLAGIEETQYFGPGTRLLVL.

The chain uses TRBV5-1 and TRBJ2-5; 7 bases fit TRBD2. The germline V gene encodes CDR1 SGHRS and CDR2 YFSETQ. V was clipped by 4 bases and J by 2 bases; unmatched bases: 5. The CDR3 has 14 residues. CDR3 region: CASSRDGRQETQYF. As DNA, the CDR3 is TGCGCCAGCAGCCGGGACGGGAGGCAAGAGACCCAGTACTTC.

This sequence joins TRBV5-6 and TRBJ1-1; 8 nucleotides match TRBD1. J gave up 8 bases and V 4 bases, and 7 bases lay outside the gene matches. The germline V gene has CDR1 SGHDT and CDR2 YYEEEE. This CDR3 comprises 13 residues. The CDR3 coding sequence is TGTGCCAGCAGCCGCTCCTGGGACAGGGAAGCTTTCTTT. It yields the protein CASSRSWDREAFF.

J is TRBJ2-2 and V is TRBV6-2 or TRBV6-3; D is ambiguous. Germline V gene lookup returns CDR1 MNHEY and CDR2 SVGEGT. Trimming cost V 6 bases and J 5 bases, with 10 bases left between them. The CDR3 is 13 amino acids. This CDR3 is CASRLRVTGELFF. As DNA, the CDR3 is TGTGCCAGCAGACTTAGGGTTACCGGGGAGCTGTTTTTT.

The table lists this clonotype with a few counts. The V gene is TRBV7-6, the J gene TRBJ2-7; 10 positions match TRBD2. This CDR3 spans 15 amino acids. V was pared by 1 base and J by 2 bases, with 2 bases of the junction left unmatched. In germline, CDR1 is SGHVS, CDR2 FNYEAQ. The CDR3 region is CASSLGGTSAYEQYF. The CDR3 coding sequence is TGTGCCAGCAGCTTAGGGGGGACTAGCGCCTACGAGCAGTACTTC.

The CDR3 loop is CASSESGTVGGNTIYF. CDR3 bases: TGTGCCAGCAGCGAATCCGGGACAGTCGGTGGAAACACCATATATTTT. V usage is TRBV7-2 and J usage is TRBJ1-3, with TRBD1 matching 7 bases. Germline V gene data show CDR1 as SGHTA and CDR2 as FQGNSA. The CDR3 consists of 16 residues. V shed 5 bases and J 3 bases; nucleotides not matched to a gene: 10.